Following are 16 T cell receptor beta chains from one sample sequenced in a study of cytomegalovirus exposure and HLA in healthy donors. The primer mix had 60 Vbeta and 13 Jbeta primers. Profiling relied on immunoSEQ multiplex PCR, and the TCRdb table lists in-frame clones only, not all of them. The sample table includes 130,000 or so clones. The sequenced material came from PBMCs. The receptor source for this set is a woman aged 60 to 75 in good health and CMV-seronegative.

The V gene is TRBV7-9, the J gene TRBJ2-1, with D tentatively TRBD1 (5 bases). This CDR3 is 15 amino acids long. V lost 1 base, J lost 7 bases, and 14 bases lay in between. The V gene's germline CDR1 is SEHNR and CDR2 FQNEAQ (reference sequence). CDR3 protein: CASSLVVGARNEQFF. Written as DNA, the CDR3 is TGTGCCAGCAGCTTAGTCGTAGGGGCGCGGAATGAGCAGTTCTTC.

The chain carries TRBV2 and TRBJ2-7, with D tentatively TRBD2 (6 bases). Germline CDR1 SNHLY, CDR2 FYNNEI. The CDR3 extends over 13 amino acids. V lost 3 bases and J 5 bases, leaving 11 bases between the germline ends. The CDR3 here is CASSEGTGDEQYF. In DNA form, the CDR3 reads TGTGCCAGCAGTGAGGGAACGGGGGACGAGCAGTACTTC.

The CDR3 sequence: CASSKRRLAAYNEQFF. The CDR3 DNA follows: TGTGCCAGCAGCAAACGTCGACTAGCGGCCTACAATGAGCAGTTCTTC. This chain connects TRBV7-8 to TRBJ2-1, with TRBD2 identical over 9 bases. Germline V gene sequence: CDR1 SGHVS, CDR2 FQNEAQ. The CDR3 consists of 16 residues. With V trimmed by 5 bases and J by 2 bases, 7 bases remained unmatched.

This CDR3 reads CASSPPGRNWDQPQHF. The DNA of the CDR3 is TGTGCCAGCTCACCACCGGGCAGGAATTGGGATCAGCCCCAGCATTTT. The chain uses TRBV18 and TRBJ1-5; D uncertain. Looked up from germline, CDR1 is KGHSH and CDR2 is LQKENI. V lost 0 bases and J lost 5, with 14 bases in between. This CDR3 is built from 16 residues.

The chain links TRBV25-1 to TRBJ2-7; 8 bases are shared with TRBD2. CDR3 size: 12 residues. V dropped 1 base and J dropped 11; count of bases not matched to a gene: 4. CDR1 is MGHDK and CDR2 is SYGVNS in the germline V gene. The CDR3 DNA is TGTGCCAGCAGTGAATTTGAGCGGGAGAAGTACTTC. It specifies CASSEFEREKYF.

V and J are TRBV2 and TRBJ2-7, with D hard to call. Deletions cut 6 bases from V and 2 bases from J, with 11 bases between. Germline CDR1 and CDR2: SNHLY and FYNNEI. This CDR3 comprises 13 residues. As DNA, the CDR3 is TGTGCCAGCAGCCTAAACTCGGCCTACGAGCAGTACTTC. It yields the protein CASSLNSAYEQYF.

The V call is TRBV14, the J call TRBJ2-5, with D possibly matching TRBD2 (6 bases). The CDR3 loop spans 15 amino acids. V was shortened by 1 base and J by 5 bases, with 14 bases between the two germline ends. Germline V gene data show CDR1 as SGHDN and CDR2 as FVKESK. The CDR3 nucleotides read TGTGCCAGCAGCCAAGCGATCGGTGGGGGGGAGACCCAGTACTTC. Translated, it gives CASSQAIGGGETQYF.

The J gene is TRBJ1-2, the V gene TRBV19; D gene unclear. The V and J ends lost 1 base and 7 bases respectively, with 13 bases between them. CDR3 length: 14 amino acids. The germline CDR1 and CDR2 sequences are LNHDA and SQIVND (reference sequence). Here the CDR3 reads CASSIGPLSGGYTF. The DNA of the CDR3 is TGTGCCAGTAGTATAGGTCCGTTATCGGGTGGCTACACCTTC. The whole variable domain, filled in from reference TRBV19 and TRBJ1-2, reads DGGITQSPKYLFRKEGQNVTLSCEQNLNHDAMYWYRQDPGQGLRLIYYSQIVNDFQKGDIAEGYSVSREKKESFPLTVTSAQKNPTAFYLCASSIGPLSGGYTFGSGTRLTVV.

With regard to this clone: Other DNA sequences from this sample encode an identical CDR3 as well. The V and J genes are TRBV7-9 and TRBJ1-1; possible D gene TRBD1, 6 bases. From germline, CDR1 is SEHNR and CDR2 FQNEAQ (reference sequence). This CDR3 has 15 amino acids. V was pared by 5 bases and J by 1 base, with 14 bases between. Here the CDR3 DNA reads TGTGCCAGCAGCCGACTCAGGGGACGGAACACTGAAGCTTTCTTT. Translation gives CASSRLRGRNTEAFF.

V usage is TRBV7-8 and J usage is TRBJ2-4, with D possibly being TRBD2 (5 bases). V was cut by 5 bases and J by 1 base, with 15 bases left in between. The CDR3 runs 16 residues. CDR1 SGHVS and CDR2 FQNEAQ come from the germline V gene. CDR3 bases: TGTGCCAGCAGCGCCACCCGGACTGTGGCCAAAAACATTCAGTACTTC. Residues: CASSATRTVAKNIQYF.

The rearrangement joins TRBV20-1 to TRBJ2-5; 8 positions match TRBD1. CDR1 and CDR2 (germline): DFQATT, SNEGSKA (reference sequence). The CDR3 is 11 residues long. Losses at the gene ends were 6 bases for V and 10 bases for J; bases not matched to a gene: 7. The CDR3 is CSAGQGRIQYF. Here the CDR3 DNA reads TGCAGTGCAGGACAGGGCAGGATCCAGTACTTC.

V usage is TRBV27 and J usage is TRBJ2-1; 11 nucleotides line up with TRBD2. V lost 7 bases to trimming and J lost 3 bases; unmatched junction nucleotides: 11. The CDR3 is 17 residues long. The germline gives CDR1 MNHEY, CDR2 SMNVEV (reference sequence). CDR3 loop: CASTTLGTSGLYNEQFF. CDR3 nucleotide sequence: TGTGCCAGCACAACCCTAGGGACTAGCGGCCTCTACAATGAGCAGTTCTTC.

This chain joins TRBV28 and TRBJ1-4, with TRBD1 matching 10 bases. V gave up 7 bases and J gave up 0 bases; unmatched junction bases: 14. This CDR3 is 19 amino acids long. CDR1 and CDR2 (germline): MDHEN, SYDVKM. The CDR3 is CASIPDRGRGRATNEKLFF. The CDR3 DNA is TGTGCCAGCATACCCGACAGGGGGCGAGGGAGGGCAACTAATGAAAAACTGTTTTTT.

The chain has TRBV2 and TRBJ1-5, with D perhaps matching TRBD1 (6 bases). The CDR3 totals 14 residues. Germline V gene sequence: CDR1 SNHLY, CDR2 FYNNEI. The ends were cut back, 4 bases at V and 3 bases at J, with 10 bases in the middle. CDR3 sequence reads: CASSGQAPNQPQHF. CDR3 nucleotides: TGTGCCAGCAGTGGACAGGCCCCCAATCAGCCCCAGCATTTT.

This rearrangement joins TRBV7-9 to TRBJ2-7, with 8 positions matching TRBD1. V dropped 5 bases and J dropped 6; count of bases not matched to a gene: 9. This CDR3 comprises 14 residues. Germline loops: CDR1 SEHNR, CDR2 FQNEAQ (reference sequence). CDR3 protein: CASSPLTGGSEQYF. Here the CDR3 DNA reads TGTGCCAGCAGCCCGCTTACAGGGGGAAGCGAGCAGTACTTC.

The gene calls are TRBV2 and TRBJ2-7; D may be TRBD2 (5 bases). Trimming pared 6 bases from V and 3 bases from J, leaving 18 bases between. The germline V gene has CDR1 SNHLY and CDR2 FYNNEI. CDR3 size: 15 residues. CDR3 sequence: CASRPGGTDFYEQYF. In nucleotides, the CDR3 is TGTGCCAGCAGGCCCGGAGGCACAGACTTCTACGAGCAGTACTTC.